This T cell receptor beta chain was observed in a study of shared clonotypes between healthy human individuals. Several immunoSEQ plates held equal portions of the genomic DNA taken from each subset. Per the original data handling: ImmunoSEQ yielded junction-only sequences lacking quality scores, so filtering differed. TCRdb keeps only in-frame clones here, not all; method: immunoSEQ multiplex PCR. For V, J and clone size, that table is used; D and trimming come from the DNA. The sample has about 490,000 clones, 79% seen once. This CDR3 comprises 14 residues. V was pared by 6 bases and J by 1 base, with 13 bases between. Germline CDR1 reads SGHTA; CDR2 reads FQGNSA.

Sequencing was done on a sample of PBMCs. This receptor was obtained from a woman in her thirties or forties in good health. Some clones in this sample may be carry-over from other donors' samples. The rearrangement links TRBV7-2 to TRBJ2-7, with D perhaps matching TRBD1 or TRBD2 (5 bases each). The CDR3 DNA follows: TGTGCCAGCAGATCCGACGGGGCATCCTACGAGCAGTACTTC. Translation gives CASRSDGASYEQYF.